This TCR beta chain was captured by sequencing in a study of blood T cell repertoires in COVID-19 (TCRdb year 2020). Context from the whole study: Collaborator samples came from the United States, Italy and Spain and covered acute and convalescent phases of COVID-19. Where HLA class I and class II types were available, the types were taken from metadata supplied by the sample provider, not from assay-based typing. The material from the prospective study consisted of cDNA or gDNA derived from T cells, B-cell-depleted T cells, or PBMCs. Deeply sampled blood TCRbeta repertoires from subjects exposed to, actively infected with, or recovered from COVID-19 were included in the dataset. Sample metadata almost always included a de-identified subject ID, COVID-19 status, age in years and sex. Samples were obtained from the ongoing ImmuneRACE study (first 160 participants) and from 1,254 subjects provided by 6 global collaborators. The repertoires were released in a freely available public database intended as a resource for research on the immune response to SARS-CoV-2.

TCRbeta CDR3 regions were amplified from genomic DNA by means of the immunoSEQ Assay, a bias-controlled multiplex PCR. The published analysis was carried out like this. Within the assay, amplification of reference gene primers was used to estimate how many nucleated cells each sample contained. To quantify the absolute abundance of each unique TCRbeta CDR3 rearrangement, sequence reads were collapsed and filtered. For each sample, productive Simpson clonality was calculated as the square root of Simpson's diversity index across productive rearrangements. The immuneACCESS repertoire file appears here via TCRdb, limited to in-frame rearrangements. These files lack a portion of the clones; in checked studies, under half of the deficit traces to unresolved V genes, and the cause of the others is not known. V, J and clone size are taken as reported in that table, and D and trimming were inferred from the DNA itself. In all, the sample holds a few hundred thousand clones, and about 88% of those were seen once. The ten biggest clones cover about 1.4% of the sample.

Details on this clone: Its recognized antigen is unknown. No base quality values were provided; no much bigger clone lies one nucleotide off.

V is trimmed back by 2 bases and J by 6 bases, and the junction contains 7 bases that no gene match accounts for. Via the germline V gene, CDR1 is MDHEN and CDR2 SYDVKM. The CDR3 runs 15 residues from the cysteine to the phenylalanine. Kept here is only the CDR3 DNA, which spans 45 bases and is read in frame from base 1. General conclusions and limits of the study: The quantity of clinical and demographic metadata differed by source and by participant and was supplied without curation.

In the prospective study, participants were roughly 18 to 100 years old, resided in fewer than 25 geographic areas of the United States, and were enrolled through a virtual design. In the prospective study, participants were assigned to cohorts based on the clinical history participants reported in a screening survey and a study questionnaire. Exposed participants had been in contact with someone with a PCR-confirmed or clinician-diagnosed COVID-19 case within 2 weeks of study entry. In the prospective study, whole blood, serum and a nasopharyngeal or oropharyngeal swab were collected from each participant by mobile phlebotomists. Over a 2-month period, participants in the prospective study had the option of providing additional blood draws and questionnaires. Blood samples from the prospective study were shipped frozen or at room temperature prior to DNA extraction.

The chain is made from TRBV28 and TRBJ2-5; the central 9 bases match TRBD2. The sample taken for sequencing was PBMCs or T cells enriched from blood (not recorded which). This clonotype was obtained from a woman aged 18-30 years who had been exposed to COVID-19. DNA sequence: TGTGCCAGCAGTTTAGCGACTAGCGGCGATCAGACCCAGTACTTC. Translated, it reads CASSLATSGDQTQYF.